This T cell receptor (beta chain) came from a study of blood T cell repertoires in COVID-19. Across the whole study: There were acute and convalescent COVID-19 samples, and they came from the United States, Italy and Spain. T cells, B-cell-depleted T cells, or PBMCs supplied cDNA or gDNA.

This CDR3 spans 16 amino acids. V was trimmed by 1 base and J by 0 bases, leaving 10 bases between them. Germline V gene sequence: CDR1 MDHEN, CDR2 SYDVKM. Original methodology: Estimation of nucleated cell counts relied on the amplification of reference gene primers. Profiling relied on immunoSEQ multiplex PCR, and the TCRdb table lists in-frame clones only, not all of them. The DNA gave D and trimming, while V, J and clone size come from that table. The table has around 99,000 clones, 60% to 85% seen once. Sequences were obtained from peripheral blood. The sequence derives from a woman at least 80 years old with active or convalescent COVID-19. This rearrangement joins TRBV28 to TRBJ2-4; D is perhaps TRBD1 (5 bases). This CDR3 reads CASSLYGALAKNIQYF. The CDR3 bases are TGTGCCAGCAGTTTATATGGGGCGTTAGCCAAAAACATTCAGTACTTC. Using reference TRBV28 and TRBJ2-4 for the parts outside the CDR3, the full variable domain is DVKVTQSSRYLVKRTGEKVFLECVQDMDHENMFWYRQDPGLGLRLIYFSYDVKMKEKGDIPEGYSVSREKKERFSLILESASTNQTSMYLCASSLYGALAKNIQYFGAGTRLSVL.